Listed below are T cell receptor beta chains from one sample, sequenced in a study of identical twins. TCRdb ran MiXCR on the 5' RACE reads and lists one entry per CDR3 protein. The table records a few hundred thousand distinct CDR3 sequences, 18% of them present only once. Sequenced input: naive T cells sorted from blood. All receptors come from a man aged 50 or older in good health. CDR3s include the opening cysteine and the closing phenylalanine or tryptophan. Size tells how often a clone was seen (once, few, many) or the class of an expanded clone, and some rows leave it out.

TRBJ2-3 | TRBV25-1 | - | CASSEFIAGGPARGTQYF
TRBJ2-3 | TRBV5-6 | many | CASSFTGVDTQYF
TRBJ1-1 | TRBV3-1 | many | CASSQVGGMNTEAFF
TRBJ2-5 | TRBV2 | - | CASSEGIAGLSETQYF
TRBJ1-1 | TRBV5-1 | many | CASSTGLAGTFF
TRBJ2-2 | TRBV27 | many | CASSFGTSGTGELFF
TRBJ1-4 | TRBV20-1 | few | CSATRPRDTNEKLFF
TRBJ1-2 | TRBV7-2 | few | CASSPMTTGYTF
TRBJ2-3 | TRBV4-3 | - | CASSQNAGGPSTDTQYF
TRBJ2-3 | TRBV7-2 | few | CASSSTVDTDTQYF
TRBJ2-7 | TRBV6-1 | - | CASSPDLAGPTYEQYF
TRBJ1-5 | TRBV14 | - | CASSQDTGSPQHF
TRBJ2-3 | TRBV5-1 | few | CASSLTGDRTDTQYF
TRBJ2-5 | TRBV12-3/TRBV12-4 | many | CASSLAGGETQYF
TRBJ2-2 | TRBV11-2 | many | CASSLYSGANTGELFF
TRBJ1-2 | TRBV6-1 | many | CASRPGGSNYGYTF
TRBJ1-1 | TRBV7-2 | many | CASSLEQGRNTEAFF
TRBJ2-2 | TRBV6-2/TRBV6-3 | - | CASRNRAAGTGELFF
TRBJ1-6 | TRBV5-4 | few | CASSLQPGTGYNNSPLHF
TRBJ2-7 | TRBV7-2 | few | CASSLTEDVSEQYF
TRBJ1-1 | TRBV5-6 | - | CASSYGEGVTEAFF
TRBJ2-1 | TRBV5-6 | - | CASSLYSGGAWNEQFF
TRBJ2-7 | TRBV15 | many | CATSRGPSGGGYEQYF
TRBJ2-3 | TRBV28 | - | CASSLMTGVSYTDTQYF
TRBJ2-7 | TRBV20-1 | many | CSARDRTGAYEQYF
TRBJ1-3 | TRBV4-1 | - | CASSQAGTGHLSGNTIYF
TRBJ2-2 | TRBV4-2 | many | CASSQGRTGELFF
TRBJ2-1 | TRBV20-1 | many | CSAPNSGSGGEQFF
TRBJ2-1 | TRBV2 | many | CAKLVQGGNEQFF
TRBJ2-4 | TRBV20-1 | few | CSARDYDAAKNIQYF
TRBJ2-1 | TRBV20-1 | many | CSASQDRNNEQFF
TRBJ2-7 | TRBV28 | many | CASSQTLGGTYEQYF
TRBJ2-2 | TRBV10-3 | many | CAISRLAGVGELFF
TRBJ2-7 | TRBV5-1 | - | CASSWTSGPSYEQYF
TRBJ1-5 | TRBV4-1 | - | CASSGTGIYSNQPQHF
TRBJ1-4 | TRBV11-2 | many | CASSAPGQGNEKLFF
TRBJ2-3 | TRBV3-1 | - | CASSHPKTTELNTDTQYF
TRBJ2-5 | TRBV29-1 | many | CSVEDWESSLGETQYF
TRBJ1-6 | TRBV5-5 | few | CASSRTGNSPLHF
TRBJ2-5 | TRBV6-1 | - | CASRAGLEETQYF
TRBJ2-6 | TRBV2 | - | CASSAGTSGANVLTF
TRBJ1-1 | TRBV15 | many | CATSYTGSTEAFF
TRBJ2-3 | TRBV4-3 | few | CASSQVDGVTDTQYF
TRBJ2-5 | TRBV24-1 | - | CATSDQTGTFQETQYF
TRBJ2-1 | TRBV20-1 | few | CSASSTSGINEQFF
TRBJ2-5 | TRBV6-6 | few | CASSPTGPETQYF
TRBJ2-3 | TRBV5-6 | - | CASSLTSGVQYF
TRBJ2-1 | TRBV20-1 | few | CSAPGASGKDEQFF
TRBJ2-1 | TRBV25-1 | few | CASSEAGGPFNEQFF
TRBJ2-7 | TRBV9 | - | CASSAPGLDYEQYF
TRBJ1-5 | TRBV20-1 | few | CSAPRQGDQPQHF
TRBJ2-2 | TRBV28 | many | CASRGAGLGRGTGELFF
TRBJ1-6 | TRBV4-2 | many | CASSQEYSGANSPLHF
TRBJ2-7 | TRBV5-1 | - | CASRGQGGTYEQYF
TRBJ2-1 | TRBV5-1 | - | CASSLEGRGHEQFF
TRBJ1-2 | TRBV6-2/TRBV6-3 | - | CASSTTPGLGGYTF
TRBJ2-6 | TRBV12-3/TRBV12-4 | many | CASSRSGDSGANVLTF
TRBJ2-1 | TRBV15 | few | CATSPRQGNNEQFF
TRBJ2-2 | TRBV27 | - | CASRRTGSANTGELFF
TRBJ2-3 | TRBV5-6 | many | CASSLDRGGAMDTQYF